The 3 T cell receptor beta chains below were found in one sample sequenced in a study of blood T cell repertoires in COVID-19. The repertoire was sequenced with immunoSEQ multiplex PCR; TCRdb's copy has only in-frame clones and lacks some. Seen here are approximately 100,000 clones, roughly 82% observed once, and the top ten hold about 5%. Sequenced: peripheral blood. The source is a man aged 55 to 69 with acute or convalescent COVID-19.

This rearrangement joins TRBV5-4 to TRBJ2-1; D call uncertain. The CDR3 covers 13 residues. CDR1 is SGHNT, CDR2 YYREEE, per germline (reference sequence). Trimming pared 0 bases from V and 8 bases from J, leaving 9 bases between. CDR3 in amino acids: CASSLDWAHEQFF. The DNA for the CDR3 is TGTGCCAGCAGCTTGGATTGGGCCCATGAGCAGTTCTTC.

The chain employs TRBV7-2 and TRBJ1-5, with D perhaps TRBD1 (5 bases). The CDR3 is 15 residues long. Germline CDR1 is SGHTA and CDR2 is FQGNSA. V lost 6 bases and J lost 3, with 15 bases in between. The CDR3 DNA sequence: TGTGCCAGCAGTCCCCGGGGGGGGAACAATCAGCCCCAGCATTTT. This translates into CASSPRGGNNQPQHF.

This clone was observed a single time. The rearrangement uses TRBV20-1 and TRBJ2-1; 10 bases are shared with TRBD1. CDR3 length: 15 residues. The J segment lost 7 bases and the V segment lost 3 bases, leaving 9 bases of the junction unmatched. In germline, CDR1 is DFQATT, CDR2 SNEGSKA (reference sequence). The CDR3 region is CSASSAGTGANEQFF. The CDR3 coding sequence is TGCAGTGCTAGTTCCGCCGGGACAGGGGCGAATGAGCAGTTCTTC.